This T cell receptor beta chain is from a study of memory CD4+ T cells and cytomegalovirus serostatus. The sort gate was single viable CD3+CD4+CD8-CD45RO+ cells for memory CD4+ T cells. Concerning this clone itself: Its cognate antigen is unknown.

In the authors' methods: After removing out-of-frame reads, millions of distinct TCRbeta sequences remained. Sequencing used immunoSEQ multiplex PCR; TCRdb keeps in-frame clones, though not all of them. V, J and clone size reflect that table, while D and trimming were determined from the DNA. The table lists 50,000 to 65,000 clones, around 82% of them singletons. Regarding the study as a whole: Each of around 69 CMV-associated TCRbeta sequences occurred in one to five individuals.

The TCR sequence derives from an adult in good health and CMV-seronegative. Sequencing was performed on memory CD4+ T cells from blood.

CDR3 residues: CASSVEPSSYNEQFF. CDR3 nucleotides: TGTGCCAGCAGCGTAGAGCCCTCTTCCTACAATGAGCAGTTCTTC. The chain employs TRBV9 and TRBJ2-1; D gene uncertain. The V end lost 0 bases, the J end lost 1 base, and 8 bases lay between the germline ends. Per the germline V gene, CDR1 is SGDLS and CDR2 is YYNGEE. The CDR3 sequence is 15 residues long. Supplemented by reference TRBV9 and TRBJ2-1, the full variable domain reads DSGVTQTPKHLITATGQRVTLRCSPRSGDLSVYWYQQSLDQGLQFLIQYYNGEERAKGNILERFSAQQFPDLHSELNLSSLELGDSALYFCASSVEPSSYNEQFFGPGTRLTVL.